Below, one T cell receptor beta chain is given with its context. What this receptor recognizes is not known. No much larger clone exists at a distance of one base, and base qualities are not known. This sample was included in a study of T cell responses to AZD1222 COVID-19 vaccine (dated by TCRdb to about 2021). Study-level background: Because spike-specific TCR depth and breadth did not differ between the two schedules, AZD1222 recipients who got a second dose at roughly 4 weeks were pooled with those who got a second dose at roughly 12 weeks. TCR sequencing covered 230 to 250 trial participants: 200 to 220 given two doses of AZD1222 and approximately 26 given two doses of MenACWY control vaccine. Trial participants were enrolled by age into subgroups of 18-55, 56-69 and 70-plus years, and approximately 150, 30 and 60 TCR-sequenced participants, respectively, were included in these subgroups. General study outcomes and caveats: Conclusions about previously exposed vaccinees are limited because only six or seven AZD1222 recipients were SARS-CoV-2 seropositive at baseline. After two AZD1222 doses, both the breadth and the depth of spike-specific TCRs were significantly higher than at day 0 and than in MenACWY recipients. CD4 TCRs associated with the vaccine covered the entire spike protein, and the dominant responses were in regions 160-218 and 743-854. Because no day 14 peak-response samples were available, repertoires were characterized only after the peak T cell response. In the small 56-69-year group, the increase in depth fell short of significance, most likely because of low power. Reportedly, almost half of the unique spike-specific TCRs recognized epitopes lying outside the regions that are mutated in the B.1.351 and B.1.1.7 variants. Participants were mostly white British and included more females than males, and it was suggested by the authors that clonal diversity may have been underestimated.

CDR1 and CDR2 are read off the germline V gene as MGHRA and YSYEKL. A distance of 10 bases separates the germline ends of V and J, which lose 1 base and 9 bases respectively. The CDR3 goes from the cysteine to the phenylalanine over 14 residues. Only the CDR3 region is kept as DNA, spanning 42 bases read in frame from base 1. According to the study, the label for this sample's time point signals: baseline before first vaccination. Vaccinee samples came from UK trials COV001 and COV002, including a single-blind randomized controlled phase 2/3 trial of AZD1222 (ChAdOx1 nCoV-19) in healthy adults. Trial participant PBMC samples were collected at day 0 and day 28 after the second dose for TCRbeta chain sequencing. The CDR3 regions of human TCRbeta chains were subjected to immunosequencing. On the study's bioinformatics: TCRs in the repertoires were matched against a reference library of SARS-CoV-2-specific TCRs that had been generated with the MIRA antigen-specificity platform. Breadth was defined as the fraction of unique TCRs that were SARS-CoV-2-associated. Depth was defined as the fraction of total T cells that were SARS-CoV-2-associated. Using the MIRA data, every spike-specific TCR was mapped to the spike region that the TCR reacted to and assigned to either a CD4 or a CD8 class. Log10-transformed breadth and depth values were compared by one-way ANOVA with Sidak's multiple comparisons tests. TCRdb obtained this table from immuneACCESS and retained in-frame rearrangements with V and J assigned. These tables miss some clones; where compared with another copy, unresolved V genes account for less than half of the shortfall, and the remainder is unexplained. V and J calls plus clone size are reproduced from that table; the DNA served to infer D and trimming. Counted in this sample were more than 95,000 clones; about 90% of them appeared once. Clones ranked in the top ten supply 7.5% to 8% of the sample.

This chain is built from TRBV4-1 and TRBJ1-6; too little of a D gene remains to name it. The clonotype originates from an adult in good health. The source was peripheral blood, collected on day 0 of AZD1222 vaccination. The CDR3 has the sequence CASSQGAGGSPLHF. The nucleotide sequence is TGCGCCAGCAGCCAAGGCGCTGGCGGTTCACCCCTCCACTTT.